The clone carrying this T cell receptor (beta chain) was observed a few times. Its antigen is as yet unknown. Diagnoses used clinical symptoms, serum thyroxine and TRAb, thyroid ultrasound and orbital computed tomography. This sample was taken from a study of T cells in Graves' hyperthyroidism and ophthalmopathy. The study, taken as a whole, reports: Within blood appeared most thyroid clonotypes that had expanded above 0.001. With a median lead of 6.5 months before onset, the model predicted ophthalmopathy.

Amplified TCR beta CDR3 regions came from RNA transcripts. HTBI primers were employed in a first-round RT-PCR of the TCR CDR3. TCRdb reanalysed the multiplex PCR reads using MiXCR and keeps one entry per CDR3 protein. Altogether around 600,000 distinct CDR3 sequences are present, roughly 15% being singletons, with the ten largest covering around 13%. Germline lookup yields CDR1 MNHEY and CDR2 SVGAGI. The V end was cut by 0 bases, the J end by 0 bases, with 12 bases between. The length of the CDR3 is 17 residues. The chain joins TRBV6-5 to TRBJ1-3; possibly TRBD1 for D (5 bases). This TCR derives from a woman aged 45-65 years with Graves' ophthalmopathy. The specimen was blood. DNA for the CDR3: TGTGCCAGCAGTTACTCCGTTGGGGCTAGCTCTGGAAACACCATATATTTT. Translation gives CASSYSVGASSGNTIYF.